The 24 T cell receptor beta chains below come from one sample, sequenced in a study of blood T cells in healthy people across ages. The authors ran a second PCR of 7 to 11 cycles using a sample-barcoded 5' primer and a J-beta primer mix. Each CDR3 protein is one row after TCRdb ran MiXCR on the 5' RACE reads. The sample shows 1.5 million to 2 million distinct CDR3 sequences, around half of them seen only once. Sequencing was done on a sample of blood. Receptors were obtained from a woman between 40 and 55 years old in good health.

This clonotype was counted only a few times. J is TRBJ2-1 and V is TRBV11-2, with 12 bases matching TRBD2. CDR3 length: 15 residues. V trimming: 4 bases; J trimming: 5 bases; junction bases outside the gene matches: 3. Per germline, CDR1 SGHAT and CDR2 FQNNGV. The CDR3 loop reads CASSSTSGGNNEQFF. For the CDR3, the DNA is TGTGCCAGCAGCTCGACTAGCGGGGGAAACAATGAGCAGTTCTTC.

With regard to this clonotype: A much bigger clone sits one base away, suggesting this may be a read error. The chain joins TRBV6-2 or TRBV6-3 to TRBJ2-1; TRBD2 matches 9 bases. The CDR3 loop spans 17 amino acids. Germline V gene data show CDR1 as MNHEY and CDR2 as SVGEGT. The CDR3 reads CVSSYSPTSGLYNEQFF. CDR3 bases: TGTGTCAGCAGTTACTCTCCTACTAGCGGGTTATACAATGAGCAGTTCTTC.

A few counts support this clonotype. The chain recombines TRBV6-1 with TRBJ2-7; 8 positions agree with TRBD1. This CDR3 contains 17 residues. Germline trimming cut 2 bases from V and 4 bases from J; bases unmatched to any gene: 13. Germline V gene sequence: CDR1 MNHNS, CDR2 SASEGT. CDR3 DNA: TGTGCCAGCAGTGAACTAAAAGGGACAGGTGGAGGTTACGAGCAGTACTTC. It is translated as CASSELKGTGGGYEQYF.

The CDR3 bases are TGTGCCAGCACCCCCAGGGGTTCTGGGGCCAACGTCCTGACTTTC. Amino acids: CASTPRGSGANVLTF. The rearrangement joins TRBV3-1 to TRBJ2-6; possibly TRBD1 for D (6 bases). The germline V and J ends were trimmed by 7 bases and 1 base, with 11 bases remaining between them. The CDR3 is 15 residues long. The germline gives CDR1 LGHDT, CDR2 YNNKEL (reference sequence). Using reference TRBV3-1 and TRBJ2-6 for the parts outside the CDR3, the full variable domain is DTAVSQTPKYLVTQMGNDKSIKCEQNLGHDTMYWYKQDSKKFLKIMFSYNNKELIINETVPNRFSPKSPDKAHLNLHINSLELGDSAVYFCASTPRGSGANVLTFGAGSRLTVL.

Here the CDR3 reads CASSRGTGSDEQFF. CDR3 DNA sequence: TGTGCCAGCAGCCGCGGCACAGGGTCGGATGAGCAGTTCTTC. The chain joins TRBV4-2 to TRBJ2-1; D may be TRBD1 (6 bases). V lost 4 bases and J 8 bases, leaving 15 bases between the germline ends. The CDR3 runs to 14 residues. Germline loops: CDR1 LGHNA, CDR2 YNFKEQ.

This clonotype was seen only a few times. V is TRBV15 and J is TRBJ1-1; D might be TRBD1 (5 bases). CDR1 and CDR2 from the germline V gene are LNHNV and YYDKDF (reference sequence). The germline V and J ends were trimmed by 0 bases and 4 bases, with 21 bases remaining between them. This CDR3 has 18 residues. The CDR3 DNA is TGTGCCACCAGCAGAGATCAACGGACAATAGCAAACGGCACTGAAGCTTTCTTT. This encodes CATSRDQRTIANGTEAFF.

The chain joins TRBV28 to TRBJ2-4; D is ambiguous. V lost 2 bases, J lost 0 bases, and 11 bases lay in between. There are 16 residues in the CDR3. CDR1 is MDHEN, CDR2 SYDVKM, per germline. CDR3 sequence: CASSLGSSQAKNIQYF. For the CDR3, the DNA is TGTGCCAGCAGTTTAGGGTCATCCCAAGCCAAAAACATTCAGTACTTC.

The genes are TRBV20-1 and TRBJ2-3, with 10 bases that match TRBD2. The CDR3 contains 17 residues. Germline V gene lookup returns CDR1 DFQATT and CDR2 SNEGSKA (reference sequence). V shed 3 bases, J shed 2 bases, and the junction held 11 bases outside the gene matches. CDR3 nucleotide sequence: TGCAGTGCTAGTCAACTCCCCCTAGCGGGGGACACAGATACGCAGTATTTT. Protein product: CSASQLPLAGDTDTQYF.

The rearrangement links TRBV12-3 or TRBV12-4 to TRBJ1-1, with D tentatively TRBD1 (5 bases). There are 17 residues in the CDR3. V shed 3 bases and J shed 3 bases, with 20 bases lying between them. In nucleotides, the CDR3 is TGTGCCAGCAGTTTTGGTCCATACGGGGGGGAGGACACTGAAGCTTTCTTT. Amino acids: CASSFGPYGGEDTEAFF.

This clonotype was found a few times. The chain has TRBV28 and TRBJ2-3; 14 bases agree with TRBD2. Trimming at V came to 5 bases and at J to 5 bases, leaving 9 bases not matched to a gene. This CDR3 comprises 17 residues. Germline assignment: CDR1 MDHEN and CDR2 SYDVKM. The CDR3 DNA reads as TGTGCCAGCAGTCGCTCGGGACTAGCGGGGGCGGGAGATACGCAGTATTTT. Protein sequence: CASSRSGLAGAGDTQYF. The variable domain in full, with the rest retrieved from reference TRBV28 and TRBJ2-3, is DVKVTQSSRYLVKRTGEKVFLECVQDMDHENMFWYRQDPGLGLRLIYFSYDVKMKEKGDIPEGYSVSREKKERFSLILESASTNQTSMYLCASSRSGLAGAGDTQYFGPGTRLTVL.

In this sample, this clonotype turned up a few times. This sequence joins TRBV5-1 and TRBJ2-5; 7 nucleotides line up with TRBD2. The J segment lost 2 bases and the V segment lost 6 bases, leaving 10 bases of the junction unmatched. This CDR3 has 15 residues. Germline V gene sequence: CDR1 SGHRS, CDR2 YFSETQ. The CDR3 sequence is CASTIPAGEQETQYF. The CDR3 DNA reads TGCGCCAGCACCATACCTGCGGGGGAACAAGAGACCCAGTACTTC. Drawing the rest from reference TRBV5-1 and TRBJ2-5, the complete variable domain is KAGVTQTPRYLIKTRGQQVTLSCSPISGHRSVSWYQQTPGQGLQFLFEYFSETQRNKGNFPGRFSGRQFSNSRSEMNVSTLELGDSALYLCASTIPAGEQETQYFGPGTRLLVL.

The rearrangement joins TRBV2 to TRBJ1-4; 8 bases match TRBD1. The trim removed 7 bases at V and 8 bases at J, leaving 9 bases unmatched. Looked up from germline, CDR1 is SNHLY and CDR2 is FYNNEI. The CDR3 sequence is 14 residues long. This CDR3 reads CASKQDRVFEKLFF. The CDR3, as DNA: TGTGCCAGCAAGCAGGACAGGGTATTCGAAAAACTGTTTTTT.

This clonotype showed up many times. The CDR3 DNA follows: TGCAGTGTAAGCAGGGACAGGGGGACGCAGTATTTT. It yields the protein CSVSRDRGTQYF. The chain carries TRBV20-1 and TRBJ2-3; 11 bases fit TRBD1. With 7 bases clipped from V and 9 bases from J, the junction kept 6 bases outside the gene matches. This CDR3 contains 12 residues. Germline V CDR1 and CDR2: DFQATT, SNEGSKA (reference sequence).

The V and J genes are TRBV29-1 and TRBJ2-5, with 10 bases aligning to TRBD1. The CDR3 totals 16 residues. The junction had 17 bases not matched to a gene; V was cut back by 2 bases and J by 11 bases. Per germline, CDR1 SQVTM and CDR2 ANQGSEA. Here the CDR3 reads CSVEPLYRQGADEQYF. For the CDR3, the DNA is TGCAGCGTTGAACCCCTTTACCGACAGGGGGCGGATGAGCAGTACTTC. Complete variable domain (other parts from reference TRBV29-1 and TRBJ2-5): SAVISQKPSRDICQRGTSLTIQCQVDSQVTMMFWYRQQPGQSLTLIATANQGSEATYESGFVIDKFPISRPNLTFSTLTVSNMSPEDSSIYLCSVEPLYRQGADEQYFGPGTRLLVL.

The chain links TRBV3-1 to TRBJ2-3; no reliable D call. The CDR3 is 13 amino acids. V was shortened by 1 base and J by 5 bases, with 7 bases between the two germline ends. Per germline, CDR1 LGHDT and CDR2 YNNKEL (reference sequence). CDR3 sequence: CASSQAPVDTQYF. As DNA, the CDR3 is TGTGCCAGCAGCCAAGCCCCCGTAGATACGCAGTATTTT.

The chain is built from TRBV27 and TRBJ2-1; 7 bases are shared with TRBD1. Per germline, CDR1 MNHEY and CDR2 SMNVEV (reference sequence). The length of the CDR3 is 15 residues. V lost 1 base to trimming and J lost 5 bases; unmatched junction nucleotides: 5. The CDR3, as DNA: TGTGCCAGCAGTTTATTAGGGGACAGCGACAATGAGCAGTTCTTC. This translates into CASSLLGDSDNEQFF.

This clonotype showed up just a few times. The chain is built from TRBV7-9 and TRBJ2-1, with a weak D call TRBD1 (6 bases). CDR3 length: 16 residues. V gave up 5 bases and J gave up 5 bases, with 19 bases separating them. CDR1 is SEHNR, CDR2 FQNEAQ, per germline (reference sequence). CDR3 protein: CASSRIKQGSHNEQFF. Here the CDR3 DNA reads TGTGCCAGCAGCCGTATAAAACAGGGTTCACACAATGAGCAGTTCTTC.

This clonotype turned up a few times. The rearrangement links TRBV5-5 to TRBJ1-6; the D gene is possibly TRBD1 (6 bases). Germline V CDR1 and CDR2: SGHKS, YYEKEE (reference sequence). V lost 4 bases and J 8 bases, leaving 19 bases between the germline ends. The CDR3 consists of 16 residues. This CDR3 reads CASSPIRGYYDSPLHF. The CDR3 coding sequence is TGTGCCAGCAGCCCCATAAGGGGGTATTACGATTCACCCCTCCACTTT.

Many counts were recorded for this clonotype. This chain joins TRBV7-7 and TRBJ2-7; possible D gene TRBD1, 6 bases. From germline, CDR1 is SSHAT and CDR2 FNYEAQ (reference sequence). The ends were cut back, 3 bases at V and 2 bases at J, with 11 bases in the middle. CDR3 size: 14 residues. The CDR3 is CASSLGRGTYEQYF. DNA of the CDR3: TGTGCCAGCAGCTTGGGCAGGGGAACCTACGAGCAGTACTTC.

This clonotype was counted between two and nine times. The chain carries TRBV7-9 and TRBJ2-5; a weak D match, TRBD1 (6 bases). The CDR3 spans 14 residues. Trimming cost V 3 bases and J 1 base, with 9 bases left between them. CDR1 is SEHNR, CDR2 FQNEAQ, per germline (reference sequence). CDR3 DNA: TGTGCCAGCAGCTTCACAGGGTTCCAAGAGACCCAGTACTTC. Translating gives CASSFTGFQETQYF.

This sequence joins TRBV7-2 and TRBJ2-1; 12 bases match TRBD1. This CDR3 comprises 19 residues. CDR1 and CDR2 (germline): SGHTA, FQGNSA. After removal of 0 bases from V and 3 bases from J, the junction contained 9 bases not matched to a gene. The CDR3 DNA reads as TGTGCCAGCAGCTTAGCGGGACAGGGGGCGGAGGGGTACTACAATGAGCAGTTCTTC. This encodes CASSLAGQGAEGYYNEQFF.

This clonotype was seen repeatedly, ten times or more. The chain uses TRBV15 and TRBJ1-2; the D gene is possibly TRBD1 (5 bases). Germline loops: CDR1 LNHNV, CDR2 YYDKDF (reference sequence). The CDR3 totals 15 residues. V dropped 4 bases and J dropped 6 bases, with 18 bases sitting between them. CDR3 sequence (DNA): TGTGCCACCAGCAACGAAGGTTTTTGGGGGAATGGCTACACCTTC. Its protein product is CATSNEGFWGNGYTF.

This chain joins TRBV10-3 and TRBJ2-7; D is unclear. CDR1 is ENHRY and CDR2 is SYGVKD in the germline V gene. Trimming pared 1 base from V and 6 bases from J, leaving 13 bases between. The CDR3 has 14 residues. This chain's CDR3 is CAISEYGGDGEQYF. CDR3 bases: TGTGCCATCAGTGAGTACGGTGGTGATGGCGAGCAGTACTTC.

The chain has TRBV6-2 or TRBV6-3 and TRBJ1-1, with 8 bases that match TRBD1. V lost 7 bases to trimming and J lost 4 bases; unmatched junction nucleotides: 8. This CDR3 is 14 amino acids long. Germline assignment: CDR1 MNHEY and CDR2 SVGEGT. The CDR3 is CASTRQGTATEAFF. The CDR3 DNA sequence: TGTGCCAGCACCCGACAGGGGACGGCCACTGAAGCTTTCTTT.